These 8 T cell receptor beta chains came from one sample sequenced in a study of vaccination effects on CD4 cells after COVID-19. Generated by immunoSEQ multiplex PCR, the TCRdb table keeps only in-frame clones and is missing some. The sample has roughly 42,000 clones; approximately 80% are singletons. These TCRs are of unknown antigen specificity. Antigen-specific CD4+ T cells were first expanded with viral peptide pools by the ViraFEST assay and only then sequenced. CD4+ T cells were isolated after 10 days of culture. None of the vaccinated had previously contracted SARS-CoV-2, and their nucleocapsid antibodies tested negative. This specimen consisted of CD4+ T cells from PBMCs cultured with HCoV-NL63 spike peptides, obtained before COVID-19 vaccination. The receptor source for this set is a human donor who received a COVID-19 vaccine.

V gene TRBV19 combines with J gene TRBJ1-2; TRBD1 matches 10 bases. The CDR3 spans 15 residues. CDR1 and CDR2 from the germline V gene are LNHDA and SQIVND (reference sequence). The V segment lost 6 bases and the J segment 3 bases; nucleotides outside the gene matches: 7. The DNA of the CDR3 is TGTGCCAGTAGATCGACAGGGGGCCCGGACTATGGCTACACCTTC. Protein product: CASRSTGGPDYGYTF.

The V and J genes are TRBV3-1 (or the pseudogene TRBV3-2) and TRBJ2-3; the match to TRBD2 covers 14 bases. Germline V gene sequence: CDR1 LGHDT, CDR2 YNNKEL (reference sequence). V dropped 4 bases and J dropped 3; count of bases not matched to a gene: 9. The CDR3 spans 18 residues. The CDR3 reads CASSPRLAGGLRTDTQYF. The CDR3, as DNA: TGTGCCAGCAGCCCCCGACTAGCGGGGGGGCTGAGGACAGATACGCAGTATTTT.

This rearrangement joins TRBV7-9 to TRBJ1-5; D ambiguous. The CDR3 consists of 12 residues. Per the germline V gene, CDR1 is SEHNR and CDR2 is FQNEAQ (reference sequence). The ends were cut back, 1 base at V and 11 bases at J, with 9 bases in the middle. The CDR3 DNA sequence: TGTGCCAGCAGCTTAGAGGGAGTGACCCAGCATTTT. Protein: CASSLEGVTQHF.

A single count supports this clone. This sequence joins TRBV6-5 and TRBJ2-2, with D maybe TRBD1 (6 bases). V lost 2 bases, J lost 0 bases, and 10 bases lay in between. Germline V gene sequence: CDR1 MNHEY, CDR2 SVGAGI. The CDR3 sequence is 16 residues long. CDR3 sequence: CASSYLGQPNTGELFF. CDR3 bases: TGTGCCAGCAGTTACCTCGGACAGCCGAACACCGGGGAGCTGTTTTTT.

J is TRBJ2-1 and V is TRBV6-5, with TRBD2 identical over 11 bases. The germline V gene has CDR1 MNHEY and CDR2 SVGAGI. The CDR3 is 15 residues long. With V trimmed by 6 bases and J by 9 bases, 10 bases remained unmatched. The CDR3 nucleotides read TGTGCCAGCAGCCTGATATTAGCGGGGGGGAGTGAGCAGTTCTTC. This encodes CASSLILAGGSEQFF.

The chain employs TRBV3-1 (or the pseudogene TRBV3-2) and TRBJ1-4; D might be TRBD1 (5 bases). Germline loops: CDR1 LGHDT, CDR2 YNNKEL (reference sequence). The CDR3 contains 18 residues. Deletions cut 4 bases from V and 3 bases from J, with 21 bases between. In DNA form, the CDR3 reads TGTGCCAGCAGCCCGGGACCGGGACTGGAGGCGTCTAATGAAAAACTGTTTTTT. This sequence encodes CASSPGPGLEASNEKLFF.

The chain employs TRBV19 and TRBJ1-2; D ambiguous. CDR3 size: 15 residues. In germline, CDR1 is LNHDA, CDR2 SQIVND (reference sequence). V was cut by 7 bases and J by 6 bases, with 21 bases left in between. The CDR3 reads CASTLKQGRVDGYTF. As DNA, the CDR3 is TGTGCCAGTACCCTCAAGCAAGGGAGAGTTGATGGCTACACCTTC.

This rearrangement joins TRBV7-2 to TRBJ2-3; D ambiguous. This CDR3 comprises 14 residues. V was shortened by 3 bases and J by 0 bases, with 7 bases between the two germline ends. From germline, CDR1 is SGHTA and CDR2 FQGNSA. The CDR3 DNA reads TGTGCCAGCAGCTTCGCAGTGAGCACAGATACGCAGTATTTT. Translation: CASSFAVSTDTQYF.